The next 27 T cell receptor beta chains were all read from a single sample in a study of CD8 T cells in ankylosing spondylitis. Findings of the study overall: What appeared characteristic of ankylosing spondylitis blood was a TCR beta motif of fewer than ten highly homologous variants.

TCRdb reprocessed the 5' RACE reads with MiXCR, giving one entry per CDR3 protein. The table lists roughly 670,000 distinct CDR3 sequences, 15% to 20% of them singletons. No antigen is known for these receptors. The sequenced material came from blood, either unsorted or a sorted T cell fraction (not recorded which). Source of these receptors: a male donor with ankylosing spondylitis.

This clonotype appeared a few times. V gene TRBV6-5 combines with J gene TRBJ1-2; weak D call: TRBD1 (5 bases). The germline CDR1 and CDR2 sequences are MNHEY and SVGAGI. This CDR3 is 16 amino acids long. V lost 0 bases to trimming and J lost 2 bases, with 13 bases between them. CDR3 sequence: CASSYSNPGRNYGYTF. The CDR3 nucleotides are TGTGCCAGCAGTTACTCGAACCCGGGACGGAACTATGGCTACACCTTC.

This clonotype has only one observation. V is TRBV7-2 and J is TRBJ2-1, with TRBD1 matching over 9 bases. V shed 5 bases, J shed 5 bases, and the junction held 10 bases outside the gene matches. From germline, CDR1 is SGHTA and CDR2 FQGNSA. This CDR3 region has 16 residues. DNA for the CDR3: TGTGCCAGCAGCCCCATTCCTGACAGGGGGGACAATGAGCAGTTCTTC. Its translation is CASSPIPDRGDNEQFF.

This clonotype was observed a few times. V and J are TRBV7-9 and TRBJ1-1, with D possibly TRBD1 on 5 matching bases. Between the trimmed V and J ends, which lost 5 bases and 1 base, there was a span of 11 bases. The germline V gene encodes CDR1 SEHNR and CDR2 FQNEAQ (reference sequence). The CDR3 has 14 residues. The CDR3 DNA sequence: TGTGCCAGCAGCGCCGACAGTAAGAACACTGAAGCTTTCTTT. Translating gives CASSADSKNTEAFF.

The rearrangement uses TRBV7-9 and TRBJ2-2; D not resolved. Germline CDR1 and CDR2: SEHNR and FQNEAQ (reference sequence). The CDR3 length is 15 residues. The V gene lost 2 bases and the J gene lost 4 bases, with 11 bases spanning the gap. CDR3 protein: CASSLLQITTGELFF. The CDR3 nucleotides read TGTGCCAGCAGCTTATTGCAGATCACCACCGGGGAGCTGTTTTTT.

The CDR3 nucleotides read TGCAGTGCTCACAGACAGTCTAGCACAGATACGCAGTATTTT. Translated, it gives CSAHRQSSTDTQYF. This sequence joins TRBV20-1 and TRBJ2-3; maybe TRBD1 (5 bases). CDR3 length: 14 amino acids. The V end was cut by 5 bases, the J end by 0 bases, with 12 bases between. Germline V lookup: CDR1 DFQATT, CDR2 SNEGSKA (reference sequence).

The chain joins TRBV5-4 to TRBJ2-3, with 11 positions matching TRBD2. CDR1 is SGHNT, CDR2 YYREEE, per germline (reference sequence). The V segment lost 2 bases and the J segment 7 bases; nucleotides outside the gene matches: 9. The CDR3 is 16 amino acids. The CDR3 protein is CASSLDLAGGPNTQYF. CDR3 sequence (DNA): TGTGCCAGCAGCTTAGACTTAGCGGGGGGGCCAAATACGCAGTATTTT. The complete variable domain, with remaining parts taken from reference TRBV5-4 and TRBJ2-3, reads ETGVTQSPTHLIKTRGQQVTLRCSSQSGHNTVSWYQQALGQGPQFIFQYYREEENGRGNFPPRFSGLQFPNYSSELNVNALELDDSALYLCASSLDLAGGPNTQYFGPGTRLTVL.

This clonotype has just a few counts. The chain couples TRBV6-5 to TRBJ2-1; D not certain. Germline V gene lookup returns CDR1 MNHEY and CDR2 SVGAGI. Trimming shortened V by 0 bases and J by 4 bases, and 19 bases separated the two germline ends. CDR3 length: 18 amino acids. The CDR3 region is CASSYSSRSVLIYNEQFF. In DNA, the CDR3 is TGTGCCAGCAGTTACTCGTCACGTTCGGTCCTTATTTACAATGAGCAGTTCTTC.

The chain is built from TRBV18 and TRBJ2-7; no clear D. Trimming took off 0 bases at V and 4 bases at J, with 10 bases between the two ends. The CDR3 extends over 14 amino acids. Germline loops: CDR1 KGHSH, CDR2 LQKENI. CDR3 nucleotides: TGTGCCAGCTCACCACCGGTCCCTGCTTACGAGCAGTACTTC. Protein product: CASSPPVPAYEQYF.

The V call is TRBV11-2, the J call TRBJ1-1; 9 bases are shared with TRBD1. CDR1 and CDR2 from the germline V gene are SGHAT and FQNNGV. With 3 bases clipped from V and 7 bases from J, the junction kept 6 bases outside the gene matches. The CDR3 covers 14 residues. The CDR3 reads CASSFGTGSLEAFF. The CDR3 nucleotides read TGTGCCAGCAGCTTCGGGACAGGGTCACTTGAAGCTTTCTTT.

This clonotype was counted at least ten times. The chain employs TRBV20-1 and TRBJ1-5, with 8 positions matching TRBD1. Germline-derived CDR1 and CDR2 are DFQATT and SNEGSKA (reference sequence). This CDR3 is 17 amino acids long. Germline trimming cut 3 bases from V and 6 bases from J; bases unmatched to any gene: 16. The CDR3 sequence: CSASWSGGAISGQPQHF. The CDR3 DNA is TGCAGTGCTAGTTGGTCAGGGGGCGCGATTTCTGGTCAGCCCCAGCATTTT.

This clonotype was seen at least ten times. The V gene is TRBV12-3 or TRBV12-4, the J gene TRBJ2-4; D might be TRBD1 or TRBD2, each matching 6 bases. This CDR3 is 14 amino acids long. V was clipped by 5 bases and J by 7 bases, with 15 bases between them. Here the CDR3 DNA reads TGTGCCAGCAGTAAGAACAGGGCGGGGAACATTCAGTACTTC. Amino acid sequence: CASSKNRAGNIQYF.

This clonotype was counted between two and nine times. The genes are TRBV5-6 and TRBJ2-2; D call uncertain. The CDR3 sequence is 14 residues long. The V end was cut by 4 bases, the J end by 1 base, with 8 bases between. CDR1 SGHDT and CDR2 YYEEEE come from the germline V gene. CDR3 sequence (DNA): TGTGCCAGCAGCGTGACACTGAACACCGGGGAGCTGTTTTTT. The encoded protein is CASSVTLNTGELFF.

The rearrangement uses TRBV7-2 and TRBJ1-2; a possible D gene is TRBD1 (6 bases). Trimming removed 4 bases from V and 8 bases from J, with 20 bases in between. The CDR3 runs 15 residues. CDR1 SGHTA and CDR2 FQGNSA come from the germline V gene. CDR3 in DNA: TGTGCCAGCAGCTCCTCCCTGACAGGCCCCGCCGGCTACACCTTC. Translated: CASSSSLTGPAGYTF.

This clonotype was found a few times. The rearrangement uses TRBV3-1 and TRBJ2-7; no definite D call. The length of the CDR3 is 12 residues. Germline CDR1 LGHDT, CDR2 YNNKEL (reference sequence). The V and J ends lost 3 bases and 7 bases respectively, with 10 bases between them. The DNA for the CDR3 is TGTGCCAGCAGCCACTCCCTAGGAGAGCAGTACTTC. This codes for CASSHSLGEQYF.

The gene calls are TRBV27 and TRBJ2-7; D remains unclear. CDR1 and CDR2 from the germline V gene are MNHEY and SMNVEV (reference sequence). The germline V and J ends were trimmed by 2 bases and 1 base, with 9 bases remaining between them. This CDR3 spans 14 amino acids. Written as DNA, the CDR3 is TGTGCCAGCAGTTTAAGGAGTGCGTCCTACGAGCAGTACTTC. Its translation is CASSLRSASYEQYF.

This CDR3 reads CSVGQFGETQYF. The CDR3 bases are TGCAGCGTGGGACAGTTTGGAGAGACCCAGTACTTC. This chain uses TRBV29-1 with TRBJ2-5, with 7 positions matching TRBD1. Per germline, CDR1 SQVTM and CDR2 ANQGSEA. The V gene end was trimmed by 6 bases and the J gene end by 4 bases; junction bases not matched to a gene: 5. The CDR3 runs to 12 residues.

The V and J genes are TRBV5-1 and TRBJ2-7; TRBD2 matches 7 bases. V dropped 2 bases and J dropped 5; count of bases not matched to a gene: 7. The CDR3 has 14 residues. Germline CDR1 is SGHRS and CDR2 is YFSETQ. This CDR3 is CASSFEREVDEQYF. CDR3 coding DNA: TGCGCCAGCAGCTTCGAACGGGAGGTGGACGAGCAGTACTTC.

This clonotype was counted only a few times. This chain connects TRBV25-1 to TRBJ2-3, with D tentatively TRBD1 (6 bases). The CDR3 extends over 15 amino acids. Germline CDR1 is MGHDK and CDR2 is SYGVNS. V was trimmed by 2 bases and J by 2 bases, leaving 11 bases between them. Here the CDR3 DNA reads TGTGCCAGCAGTGAAGGGGGCGCTAACACAGATACGCAGTATTTT. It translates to CASSEGGANTDTQYF.

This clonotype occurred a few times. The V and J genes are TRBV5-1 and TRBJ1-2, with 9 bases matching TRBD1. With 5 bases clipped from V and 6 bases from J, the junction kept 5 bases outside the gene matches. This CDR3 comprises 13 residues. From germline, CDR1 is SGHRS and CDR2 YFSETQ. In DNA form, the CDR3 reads TGCGCCAGCAGTAGGACAGGGGAAAATGGCTACACCTTC. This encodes CASSRTGENGYTF. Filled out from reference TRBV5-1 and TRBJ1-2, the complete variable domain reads KAGVTQTPRYLIKTRGQQVTLSCSPISGHRSVSWYQQTPGQGLQFLFEYFSETQRNKGNFPGRFSGRQFSNSRSEMNVSTLELGDSALYLCASSRTGENGYTFGSGTRLTVV.

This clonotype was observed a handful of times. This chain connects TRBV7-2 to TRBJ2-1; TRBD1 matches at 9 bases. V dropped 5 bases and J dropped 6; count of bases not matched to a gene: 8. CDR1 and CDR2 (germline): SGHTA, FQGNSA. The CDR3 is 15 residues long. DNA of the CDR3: TGTGCCAGCAGCCAGCAGGGGACAGGGTCCAATGAGCAGTTCTTC. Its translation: CASSQQGTGSNEQFF.

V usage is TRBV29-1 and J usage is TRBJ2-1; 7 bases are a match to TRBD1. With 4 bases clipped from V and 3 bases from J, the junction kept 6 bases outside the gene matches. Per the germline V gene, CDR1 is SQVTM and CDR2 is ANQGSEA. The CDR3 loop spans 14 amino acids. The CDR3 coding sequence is TGCAGCGTTGTCGTTGGGACAGACTACAATGAGCAGTTCTTC. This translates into CSVVVGTDYNEQFF.

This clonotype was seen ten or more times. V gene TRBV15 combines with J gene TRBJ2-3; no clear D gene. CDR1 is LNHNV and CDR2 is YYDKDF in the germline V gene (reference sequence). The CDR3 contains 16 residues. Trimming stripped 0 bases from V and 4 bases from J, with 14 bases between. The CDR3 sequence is CATSRDLRPRSDTQYF. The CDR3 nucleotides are TGTGCCACCAGCAGAGATCTTCGGCCCCGCTCAGATACGCAGTATTTT.

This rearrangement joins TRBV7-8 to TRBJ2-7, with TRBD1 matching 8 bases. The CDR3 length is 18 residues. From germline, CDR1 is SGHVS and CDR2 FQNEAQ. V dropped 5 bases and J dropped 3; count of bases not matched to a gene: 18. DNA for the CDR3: TGTGCCAGCAGCCCATATCGAGGTGGACAGGGCAAAGGCTACGAGCAGTACTTC. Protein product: CASSPYRGGQGKGYEQYF.

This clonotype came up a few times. The CDR3 DNA is TGTGCCAGCAGCTTAGCTTTAAGCTTCTATGGCTACACCTTC. This encodes CASSLALSFYGYTF. The chain carries TRBV7-8 and TRBJ1-2; D is undetermined. V was cut by 0 bases and J by 4 bases, with 9 bases left in between. The CDR3 is made up of 14 amino acids. Germline values: CDR1 SGHVS, CDR2 FQNEAQ. The whole variable domain, remainder taken from reference TRBV7-8 and TRBJ1-2, is GAGVSQSPRYKVAKRGQDVALRCDPISGHVSLFWYQQALGQGPEFLTYFQNEAQLDKSGLPSDRFFAERPEGSVSTLKIQRTQQEDSAVYLCASSLALSFYGYTFGSGTRLTVV.

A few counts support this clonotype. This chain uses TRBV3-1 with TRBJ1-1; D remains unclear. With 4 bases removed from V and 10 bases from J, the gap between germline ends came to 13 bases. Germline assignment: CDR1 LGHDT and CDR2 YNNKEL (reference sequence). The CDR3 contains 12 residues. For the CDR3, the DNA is TGTGCCAGCAGCCGGCCCGGCGGTAGAGCTTTCTTT. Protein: CASSRPGGRAFF.

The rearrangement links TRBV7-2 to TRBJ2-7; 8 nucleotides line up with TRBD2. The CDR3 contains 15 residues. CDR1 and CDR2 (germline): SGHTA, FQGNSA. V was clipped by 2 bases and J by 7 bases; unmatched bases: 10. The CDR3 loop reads CASSLSRAGVYEQYF. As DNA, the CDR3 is TGTGCCAGCAGCTTATCTCGAGCGGGAGTGTATGAGCAGTACTTC. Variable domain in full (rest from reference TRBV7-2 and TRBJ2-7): GAGVSQSPSNKVTEKGKDVELRCDPISGHTALYWYRQSLGQGLEFLIYFQGNSAPDKSGLPSDRFSAERTGGSVSTLTIQRTQQEDSAVYLCASSLSRAGVYEQYFGPGTRLTVT.

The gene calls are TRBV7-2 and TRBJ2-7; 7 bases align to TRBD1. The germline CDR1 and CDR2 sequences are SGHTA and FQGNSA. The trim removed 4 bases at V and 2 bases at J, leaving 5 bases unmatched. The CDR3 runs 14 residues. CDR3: CASSYRQGPYEQYF. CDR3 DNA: TGTGCCAGCAGCTACCGACAGGGCCCCTACGAGCAGTACTTC.